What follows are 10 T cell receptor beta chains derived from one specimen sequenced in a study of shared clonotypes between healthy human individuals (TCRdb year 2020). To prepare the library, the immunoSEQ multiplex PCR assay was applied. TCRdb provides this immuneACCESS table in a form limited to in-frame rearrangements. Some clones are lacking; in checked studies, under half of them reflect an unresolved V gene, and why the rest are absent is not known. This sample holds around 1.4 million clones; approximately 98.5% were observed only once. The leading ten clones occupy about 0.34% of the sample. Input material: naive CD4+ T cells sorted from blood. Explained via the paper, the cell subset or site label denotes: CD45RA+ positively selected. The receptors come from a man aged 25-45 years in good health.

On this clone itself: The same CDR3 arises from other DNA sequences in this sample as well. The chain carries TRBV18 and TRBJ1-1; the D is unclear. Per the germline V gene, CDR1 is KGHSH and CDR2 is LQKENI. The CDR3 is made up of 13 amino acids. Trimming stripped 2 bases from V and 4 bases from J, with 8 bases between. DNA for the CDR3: TGTGCCAGCTCACCAGGGTTGGGCACTGAAGCTTTCTTT. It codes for CASSPGLGTEAFF.

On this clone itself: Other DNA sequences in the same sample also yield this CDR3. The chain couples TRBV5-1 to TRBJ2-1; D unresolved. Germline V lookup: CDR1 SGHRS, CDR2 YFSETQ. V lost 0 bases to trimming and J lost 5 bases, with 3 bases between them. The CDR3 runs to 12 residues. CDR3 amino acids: CASSLGHNEQFF. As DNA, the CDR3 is TGCGCCAGCAGCTTGGGCCACAATGAGCAGTTCTTC.

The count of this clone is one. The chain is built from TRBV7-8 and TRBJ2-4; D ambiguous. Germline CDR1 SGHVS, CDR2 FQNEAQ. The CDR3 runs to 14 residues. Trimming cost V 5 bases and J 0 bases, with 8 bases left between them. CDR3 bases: TGTGCCAGCAGCCTAATGCTAGCCAAAAACATTCAGTACTTC. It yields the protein CASSLMLAKNIQYF.

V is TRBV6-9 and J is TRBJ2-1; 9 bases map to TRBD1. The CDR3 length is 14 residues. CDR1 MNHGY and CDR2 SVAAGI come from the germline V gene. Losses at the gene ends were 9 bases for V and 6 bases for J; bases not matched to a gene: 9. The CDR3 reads CARVRDRVGNEQFF. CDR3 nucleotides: TGTGCCAGGGTCCGGGACAGGGTGGGCAATGAGCAGTTCTTC.

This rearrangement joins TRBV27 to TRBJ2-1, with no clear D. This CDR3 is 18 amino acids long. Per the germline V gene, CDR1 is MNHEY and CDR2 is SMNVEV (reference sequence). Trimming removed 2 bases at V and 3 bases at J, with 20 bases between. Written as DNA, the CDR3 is TGTGCCAGCAGTTTAATTGGTGGACGGTTTACGGTCTACAATGAGCAGTTCTTC. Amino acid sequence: CASSLIGGRFTVYNEQFF.

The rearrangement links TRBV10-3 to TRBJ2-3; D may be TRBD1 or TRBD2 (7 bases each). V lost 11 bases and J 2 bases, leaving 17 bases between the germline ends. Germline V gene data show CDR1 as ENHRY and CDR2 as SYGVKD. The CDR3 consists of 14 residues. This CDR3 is CASRGGATTDTQYF. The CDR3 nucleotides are TGTGCCTCCAGGGGGGGGGCGACCACAGATACGCAGTATTTT.

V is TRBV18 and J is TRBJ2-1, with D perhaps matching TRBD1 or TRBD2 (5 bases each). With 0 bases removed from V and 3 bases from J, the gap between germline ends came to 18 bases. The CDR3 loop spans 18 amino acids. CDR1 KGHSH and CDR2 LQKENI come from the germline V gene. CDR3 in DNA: TGTGCCAGCTCACCACCGATGCGAGGGACGGTTTACTACAATGAGCAGTTCTTC. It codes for CASSPPMRGTVYYNEQFF.

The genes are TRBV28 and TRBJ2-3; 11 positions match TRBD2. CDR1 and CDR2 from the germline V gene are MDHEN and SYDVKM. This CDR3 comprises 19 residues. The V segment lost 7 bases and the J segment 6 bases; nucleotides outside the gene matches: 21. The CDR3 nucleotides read TGTGCCAGCAAAGGTACTAGCGGGAGTTTGGGGTTTAAGGGCGATACGCAGTATTTT. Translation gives CASKGTSGSLGFKGDTQYF.

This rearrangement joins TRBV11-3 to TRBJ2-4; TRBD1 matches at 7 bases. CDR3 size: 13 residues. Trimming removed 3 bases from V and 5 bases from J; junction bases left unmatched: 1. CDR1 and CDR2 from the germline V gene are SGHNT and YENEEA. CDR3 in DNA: TGTGCCAGCAGCTTCGACAGGGAAAACATTCAGTACTTC. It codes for CASSFDRENIQYF.

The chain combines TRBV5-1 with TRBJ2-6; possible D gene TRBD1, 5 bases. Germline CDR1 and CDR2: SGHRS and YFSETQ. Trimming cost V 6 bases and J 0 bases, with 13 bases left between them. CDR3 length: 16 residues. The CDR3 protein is CASIPGYLSGANVLTF. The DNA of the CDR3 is TGCGCCAGCATTCCAGGGTACCTCTCTGGGGCCAACGTCCTGACTTTC.